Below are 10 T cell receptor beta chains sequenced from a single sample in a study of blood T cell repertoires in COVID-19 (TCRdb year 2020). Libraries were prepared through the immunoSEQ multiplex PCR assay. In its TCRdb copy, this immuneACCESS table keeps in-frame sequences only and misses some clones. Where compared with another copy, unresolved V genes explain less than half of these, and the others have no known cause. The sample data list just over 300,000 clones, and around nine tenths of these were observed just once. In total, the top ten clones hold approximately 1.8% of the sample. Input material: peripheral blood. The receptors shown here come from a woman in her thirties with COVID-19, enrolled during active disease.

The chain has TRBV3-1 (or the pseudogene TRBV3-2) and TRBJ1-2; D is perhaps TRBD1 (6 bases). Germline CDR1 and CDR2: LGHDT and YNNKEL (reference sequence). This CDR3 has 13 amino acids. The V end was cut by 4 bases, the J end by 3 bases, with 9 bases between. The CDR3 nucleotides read TGTGCCAGCAGCCCGCAGGGGCACTATGGCTACACCTTC. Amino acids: CASSPQGHYGYTF.

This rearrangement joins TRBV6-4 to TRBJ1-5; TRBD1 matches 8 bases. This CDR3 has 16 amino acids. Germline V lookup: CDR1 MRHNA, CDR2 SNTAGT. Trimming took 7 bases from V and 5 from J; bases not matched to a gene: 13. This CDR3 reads CASTHPGQGGDQPQHF. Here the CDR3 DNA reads TGTGCCAGCACTCATCCCGGACAGGGAGGGGATCAGCCCCAGCATTTT.

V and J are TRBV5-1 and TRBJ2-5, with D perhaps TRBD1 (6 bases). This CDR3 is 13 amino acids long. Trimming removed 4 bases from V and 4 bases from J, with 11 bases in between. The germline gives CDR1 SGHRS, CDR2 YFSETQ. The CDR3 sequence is CASSRQGGETQYF. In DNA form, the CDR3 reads TGCGCCAGCAGCCGACAAGGGGGAGAGACCCAGTACTTC.

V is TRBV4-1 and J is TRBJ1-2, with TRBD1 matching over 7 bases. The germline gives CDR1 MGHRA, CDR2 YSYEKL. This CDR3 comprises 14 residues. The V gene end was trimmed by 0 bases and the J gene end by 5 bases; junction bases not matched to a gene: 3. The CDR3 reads CASSQETGFYGYTF. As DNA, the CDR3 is TGCGCCAGCAGCCAAGAGACAGGGTTTTATGGCTACACCTTC.

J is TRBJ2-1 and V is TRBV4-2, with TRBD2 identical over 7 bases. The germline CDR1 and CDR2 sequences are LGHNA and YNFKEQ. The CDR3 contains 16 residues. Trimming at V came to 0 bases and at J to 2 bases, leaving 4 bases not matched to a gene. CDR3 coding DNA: TGTGCCAGCAGCCAAGATGGGGGGGGAGCCTACAATGAGCAGTTCTTC. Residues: CASSQDGGGAYNEQFF.

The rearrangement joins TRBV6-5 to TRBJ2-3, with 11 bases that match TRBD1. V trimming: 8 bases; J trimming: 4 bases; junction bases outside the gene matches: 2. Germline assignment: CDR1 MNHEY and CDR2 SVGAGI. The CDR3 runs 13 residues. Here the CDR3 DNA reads TGTGCCAGCTGGGGACAGGGGGCAGATACGCAGTATTTT. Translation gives CASWGQGADTQYF.

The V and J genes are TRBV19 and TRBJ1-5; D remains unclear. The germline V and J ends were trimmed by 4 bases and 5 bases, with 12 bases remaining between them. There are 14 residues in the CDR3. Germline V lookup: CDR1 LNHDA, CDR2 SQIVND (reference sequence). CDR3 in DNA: TGTGCCAGTAGTACGGCGGCAGCTTATCAGCCCCAGCATTTT. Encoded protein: CASSTAAAYQPQHF.

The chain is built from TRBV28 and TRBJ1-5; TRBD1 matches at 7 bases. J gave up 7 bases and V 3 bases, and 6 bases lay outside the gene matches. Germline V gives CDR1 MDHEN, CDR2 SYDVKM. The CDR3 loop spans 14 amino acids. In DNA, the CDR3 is TGTGCCAGCAGTTTCCCCGCAGGGGGACAGCCCCAGCATTTT. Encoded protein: CASSFPAGGQPQHF.

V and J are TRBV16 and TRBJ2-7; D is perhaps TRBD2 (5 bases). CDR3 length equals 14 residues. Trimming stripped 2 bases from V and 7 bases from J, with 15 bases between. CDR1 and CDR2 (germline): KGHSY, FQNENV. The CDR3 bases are TGTGCCAGCAGCCAAGGAACTCACAGCGGAGAGCAGTACGTC. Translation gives CASSQGTHSGEQYV.

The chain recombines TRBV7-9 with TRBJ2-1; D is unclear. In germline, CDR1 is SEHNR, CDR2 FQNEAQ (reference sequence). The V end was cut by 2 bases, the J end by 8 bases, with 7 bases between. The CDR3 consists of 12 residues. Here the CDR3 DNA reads TGTGCCAGCAGCTTATTCGTCGATGAGCAGTTCTTC. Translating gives CASSLFVDEQFF.